This TCR beta chain was identified during a study of blood T cell repertoires in COVID-19. Study as a whole: Samples came from the United States, Italy and Spain, spanning acute and convalescent COVID-19.

The cohort comprised adults aged about 18 to 100 years residing in under 30 US areas. This clone was seen just once. V was pared by 3 bases and J by 0 bases, with 9 bases between. Germline assignment: CDR1 MNHEY and CDR2 SMNVEV (reference sequence). CDR3 length equals 15 residues. The data were produced by immunoSEQ multiplex PCR, yet TCRdb's version contains in-frame clones alone and is incomplete. The table has over 250,000 clones, 80% to 90% seen once. Sequencing was carried out using PBMCs or T cells enriched from blood (not recorded which). The chain employs TRBV27 and TRBJ1-5; D uncertain. The clonotype was recovered from a woman aged 18-29 years who had recovered from COVID-19. CDR3 loop: CASSLTRNSNQPQHF. In nucleotides, the CDR3 is TGTGCCAGCAGTTTGACACGAAATAGCAATCAGCCCCAGCATTTT.